What follows is one TCR beta chain and its context. The CDR3 extends over 12 amino acids. The trim removed 1 base at V and 12 bases at J, leaving 6 bases unmatched. Germline CDR1 LGHNA, CDR2 YNFKEQ. The data were produced by immunoSEQ multiplex PCR, yet TCRdb's version contains in-frame clones alone and is incomplete. The table has approximately 100,000 clones, around 88% seen once; the top ten hold around 3.5%. The sample comes from a study of blood T cell repertoires in COVID-19. Input material: peripheral blood. The chain uses TRBV4-2 and TRBJ2-7; the match to TRBD1 covers 7 bases. The sequence came from a human donor in a cohort sampled during active COVID-19. Written as DNA, the CDR3 is TGTGCCAGCAGCCAAGGGGGACAGAAGTCGTACTTC. It is translated as CASSQGGQKSYF.